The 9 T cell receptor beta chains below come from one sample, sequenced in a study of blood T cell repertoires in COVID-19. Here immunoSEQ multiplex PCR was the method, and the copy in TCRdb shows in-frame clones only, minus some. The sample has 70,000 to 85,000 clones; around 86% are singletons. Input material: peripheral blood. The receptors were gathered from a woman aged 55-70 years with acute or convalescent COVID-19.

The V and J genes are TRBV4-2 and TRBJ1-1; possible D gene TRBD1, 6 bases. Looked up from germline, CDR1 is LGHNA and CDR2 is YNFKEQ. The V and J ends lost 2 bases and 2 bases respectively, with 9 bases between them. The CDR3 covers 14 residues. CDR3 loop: CASSQPGTNTEAFF. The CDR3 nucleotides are TGTGCCAGCAGCCAACCGGGGACAAACACTGAAGCTTTCTTT.

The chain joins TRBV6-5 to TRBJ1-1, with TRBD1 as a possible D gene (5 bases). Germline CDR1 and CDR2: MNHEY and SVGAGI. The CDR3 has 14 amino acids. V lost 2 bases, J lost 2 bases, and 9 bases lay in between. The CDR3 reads CASSYRQRNTEAFF. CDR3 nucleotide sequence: TGTGCCAGCAGTTACCGACAGCGAAACACTGAAGCTTTCTTT.

CDR3 sequence reads: CASSVTGSTEAFF. The CDR3 coding sequence is TGTGCCAGTAGTGTGACAGGATCCACTGAAGCTTTCTTT. J is TRBJ1-1 and V is TRBV19; a weak D match, TRBD1 (6 bases). Germline V gene lookup returns CDR1 LNHDA and CDR2 SQIVND (reference sequence). This CDR3 is built from 13 residues. V lost 5 bases to trimming and J lost 4 bases, with 11 bases between them. Supplemented by reference TRBV19 and TRBJ1-1, the full variable domain reads DGGITQSPKYLFRKEGQNVTLSCEQNLNHDAMYWYRQDPGQGLRLIYYSQIVNDFQKGDIAEGYSVSREKKESFPLTVTSAQKNPTAFYLCASSVTGSTEAFFGQGTRLTVV.

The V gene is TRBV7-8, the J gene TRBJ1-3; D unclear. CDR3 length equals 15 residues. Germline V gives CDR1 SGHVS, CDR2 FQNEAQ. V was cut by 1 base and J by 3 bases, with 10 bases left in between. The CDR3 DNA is TGTGCCAGCAGCTTAGGAGTAGCGGGTGGAAACACCATATATTTT. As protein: CASSLGVAGGNTIYF. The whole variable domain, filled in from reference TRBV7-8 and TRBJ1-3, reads GAGVSQSPRYKVAKRGQDVALRCDPISGHVSLFWYQQALGQGPEFLTYFQNEAQLDKSGLPSDRFFAERPEGSVSTLKIQRTQQEDSAVYLCASSLGVAGGNTIYFGEGSWLTVV.

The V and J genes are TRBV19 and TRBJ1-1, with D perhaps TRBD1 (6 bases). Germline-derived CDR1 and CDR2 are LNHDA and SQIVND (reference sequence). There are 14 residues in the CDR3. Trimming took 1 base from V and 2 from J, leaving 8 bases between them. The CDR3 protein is CASSIGRGNTEAFF. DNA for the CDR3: TGTGCCAGTAGTATAGGCAGGGGAAACACTGAAGCTTTCTTT.

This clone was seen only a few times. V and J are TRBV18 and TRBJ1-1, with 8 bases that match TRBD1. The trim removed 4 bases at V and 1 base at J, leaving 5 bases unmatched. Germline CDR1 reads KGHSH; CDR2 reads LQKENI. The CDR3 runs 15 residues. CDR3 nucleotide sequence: TGTGCCAGCTCACGTTGGGACAGGAAGAACACTGAAGCTTTCTTT. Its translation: CASSRWDRKNTEAFF.

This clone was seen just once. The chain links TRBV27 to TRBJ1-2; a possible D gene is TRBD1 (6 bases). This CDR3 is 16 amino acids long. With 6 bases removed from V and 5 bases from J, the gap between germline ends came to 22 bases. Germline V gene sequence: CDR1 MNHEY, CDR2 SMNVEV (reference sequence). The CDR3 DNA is TGTGCCAGCAGGGAGACAGGCGACACACCTCCTTATGGCTACACCTTC. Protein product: CASRETGDTPPYGYTF.

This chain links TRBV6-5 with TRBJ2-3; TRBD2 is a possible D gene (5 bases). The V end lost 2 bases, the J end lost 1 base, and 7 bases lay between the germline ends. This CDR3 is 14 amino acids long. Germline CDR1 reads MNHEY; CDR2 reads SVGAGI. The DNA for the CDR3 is TGTGCCAGCAGTTACCGGCGGGGCACAGATACGCAGTATTTT. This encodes CASSYRRGTDTQYF.

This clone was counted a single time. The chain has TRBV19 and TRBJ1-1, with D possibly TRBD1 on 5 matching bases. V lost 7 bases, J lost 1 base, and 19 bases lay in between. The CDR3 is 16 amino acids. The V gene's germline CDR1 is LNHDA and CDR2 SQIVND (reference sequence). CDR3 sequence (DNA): TGTGCCAGTACCATCGTTCCGGGGGGTCGGAACACTGAAGCTTTCTTT. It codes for CASTIVPGGRNTEAFF. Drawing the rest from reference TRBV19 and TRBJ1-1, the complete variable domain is DGGITQSPKYLFRKEGQNVTLSCEQNLNHDAMYWYRQDPGQGLRLIYYSQIVNDFQKGDIAEGYSVSREKKESFPLTVTSAQKNPTAFYLCASTIVPGGRNTEAFFGQGTRLTVV.